A single sample gave rise to the 19 T cell receptor beta chains below, sequenced in a study of identical twins. TCRdb processed the 5' RACE reads anew with MiXCR; each CDR3 protein has one entry. The sample consists of under 300,000 distinct CDR3 sequences, approximately 12% of them appearing once. These sequences were also reported in another study, on yellow fever vaccine responses in identical twins.

The source material was memory (CD45RO+) T cells sorted from blood. The source of these receptors is a woman under 30 in good health.

This rearrangement joins TRBV4-3 to TRBJ2-1; tentative D call: TRBD1 (5 bases). This CDR3 is built from 16 residues. Germline V gene data show CDR1 as LGHNA and CDR2 as YSLEER. The germline V and J ends were trimmed by 0 bases and 5 bases, with 14 bases remaining between them. CDR3 sequence reads: CASSQDYRSGNNEQFF. In DNA, the CDR3 is TGCGCCAGCAGCCAAGATTACCGTTCAGGGAACAATGAGCAGTTCTTC.

The chain employs TRBV3-1 and TRBJ1-6; a weak D match, TRBD1 (5 bases). The CDR3 consists of 15 residues. Trimming took 1 base from V and 10 from J, leaving 14 bases between them. Germline V gives CDR1 LGHDT, CDR2 YNNKEL (reference sequence). The CDR3 nucleotides are TGTGCCAGCAGCCAAGTGGAGGGGATATTGTCACCCCTCCACTTT. Its protein product is CASSQVEGILSPLHF. The variable domain in full, completed from reference TRBV3-1 and TRBJ1-6, reads DTAVSQTPKYLVTQMGNDKSIKCEQNLGHDTMYWYKQDSKKFLKIMFSYNNKELIINETVPNRFSPKSPDKAHLNLHINSLELGDSAVYFCASSQVEGILSPLHFGNGTRLTVT.

The table lists this clonotype with a few counts. The chain uses TRBV4-2 and TRBJ2-3; D remains unclear. Per the germline V gene, CDR1 is LGHNA and CDR2 is YNFKEQ. The CDR3 runs to 12 residues. With 0 bases removed from V and 5 bases from J, the gap between germline ends came to 3 bases. This CDR3 reads CASSQDQDTQYF. The CDR3 bases are TGTGCCAGCAGCCAAGATCAAGATACGCAGTATTTT.

The sample holds many counts of this clonotype. J is TRBJ1-2 and V is TRBV12-3 or TRBV12-4; 10 bases are shared with TRBD1. The J segment lost 6 bases and the V segment lost 5 bases, leaving 9 bases of the junction unmatched. There are 15 residues in the CDR3. The DNA of the CDR3 is TGTGCCAGCAGTCAACGGACAGGGGGTTGGAATGGCTACACCTTC. It encodes CASSQRTGGWNGYTF.

The V call is TRBV7-9, the J call TRBJ2-4; no clear D gene. The germline CDR1 and CDR2 sequences are SEHNR and FQNEAQ (reference sequence). V was shortened by 7 bases and J by 8 bases, with 9 bases between the two germline ends. The CDR3 runs 11 residues. The CDR3 region has the DNA TGTGCCAGCACCCCTGCGGACATTCAGTACTTC. This translates into CASTPADIQYF.

This clonotype appeared a few times. The chain couples TRBV18 to TRBJ2-5, with 14 bases matching TRBD2. The CDR3 has 17 amino acids. V lost 1 base to trimming and J lost 3 bases; unmatched junction nucleotides: 4. The germline CDR1 and CDR2 sequences are KGHSH and LQKENI. The CDR3 nucleotides read TGTGCCAGCTCACCACTCGGGACTAGCGGGGGAAAAGAGACCCAGTACTTC. Residues: CASSPLGTSGGKETQYF.

This clonotype has at least ten counts. The chain employs TRBV9 and TRBJ2-2, with D hard to call. CDR3 length equals 14 residues. Germline V gene sequence: CDR1 SGDLS, CDR2 YYNGEE. Trimming stripped 0 bases from V and 6 bases from J, with 9 bases between. CDR3 sequence reads: CASSVATLSGELFF. Here the CDR3 DNA reads TGTGCCAGCAGCGTAGCTACTCTGTCCGGGGAGCTGTTTTTT.

This clonotype was recorded a few times. J is TRBJ2-1 and V is TRBV2; 8 bases are shared with TRBD2. CDR1 is SNHLY and CDR2 is FYNNEI in the germline V gene. The CDR3 is 11 residues long. V shed 1 base and J 15 bases; nucleotides not matched to a gene: 2. The CDR3 loop is CASSEVSGRFF. The CDR3, as DNA: TGTGCCAGCAGTGAAGTCAGCGGGAGGTTCTTC.

This clonotype turned up a few times. V and J are TRBV7-9 and TRBJ2-5; 10 nucleotides line up with TRBD2. This CDR3 has 15 amino acids. Germline V gene lookup returns CDR1 SEHNR and CDR2 FQNEAQ (reference sequence). Germline trimming cut 5 bases from V and 5 bases from J; bases unmatched to any gene: 8. CDR3 loop: CASSLIAGGKETQYF. The CDR3 nucleotides read TGTGCCAGCAGCCTAATAGCGGGAGGAAAGGAGACCCAGTACTTC.

This clonotype was counted between two and nine times. The rearrangement links TRBV7-8 to TRBJ2-1; D is possibly TRBD2 (7 bases). The ends were cut back, 3 bases at V and 4 bases at J, with 13 bases in the middle. This CDR3 is 15 amino acids long. Germline-derived CDR1 and CDR2 are SGHVS and FQNEAQ. DNA for the CDR3: TGTGCCAGCAGCTTTAGGGGGGGGCGGTACAATGAGCAGTTCTTC. Translated, it gives CASSFRGGRYNEQFF. Full variable domain (remainder filled in from reference TRBV7-8 and TRBJ2-1): GAGVSQSPRYKVAKRGQDVALRCDPISGHVSLFWYQQALGQGPEFLTYFQNEAQLDKSGLPSDRFFAERPEGSVSTLKIQRTQQEDSAVYLCASSFRGGRYNEQFFGPGTRLTVL.

The table lists this clonotype with a few counts. V gene TRBV20-1 combines with J gene TRBJ2-2; D uncertain. The germline CDR1 and CDR2 sequences are DFQATT and SNEGSKA (reference sequence). The V gene lost 1 base and the J gene lost 3 bases, with 12 bases spanning the gap. This CDR3 contains 15 residues. This CDR3 is CSARGLGRYTGELFF. CDR3 bases: TGCAGTGCTAGAGGATTGGGCCGTTACACCGGGGAGCTGTTTTTT.

The CDR3 sequence: CASSPGLAATYEQYF. For the CDR3, the DNA is TGTGCCAGCAGCCCGGGACTAGCGGCAACCTACGAGCAGTACTTC. The rearrangement links TRBV5-5 to TRBJ2-7, with 11 bases matching TRBD2. The germline CDR1 and CDR2 sequences are SGHKS and YYEKEE (reference sequence). V shed 4 bases and J 2 bases; nucleotides not matched to a gene: 5. The CDR3 loop spans 15 amino acids. Filled out from reference TRBV5-5 and TRBJ2-7, the complete variable domain reads DAGVTQSPTHLIKTRGQQVTLRCSPISGHKSVSWYQQVLGQGPQFIFQYYEKEERGRGNFPDRFSARQFPNYSSELNVNALLLGDSALYLCASSPGLAATYEQYFGPGTRLTVT.

In this sample, this clonotype turned up many times. The chain couples TRBV27 to TRBJ1-5, with unresolved D. The CDR3 contains 12 residues. Trimming shortened V by 1 base and J by 7 bases, and 5 bases separated the two germline ends. CDR1 MNHEY and CDR2 SMNVEV come from the germline V gene (reference sequence). The CDR3 DNA reads as TGTGCCAGCAGTTTATTAGGGCAGCCCCAGCATTTT. Translated, it gives CASSLLGQPQHF.

This clonotype occurred a few times. The CDR3 end shows no conserved phenylalanine or tryptophan, and so a read error is likely. The chain has TRBV6-4 and TRBJ2-3; 11 bases are a match to TRBD2. CDR1 and CDR2 from the germline V gene are MRHNA and SNTAGT. V lost 2 bases to trimming and J lost 1 base; unmatched junction nucleotides: 17. This CDR3 comprises 21 residues. This chain's CDR3 is CASSDPVLAGGLKDGTDTQYL. The CDR3 DNA reads as TGTGCCAGCAGTGACCCCGTCCTAGCGGGGGGTCTCAAGGACGGCACAGATACGCAGTATCTT.

This chain connects TRBV25-1 to TRBJ1-6; the D is unclear. V lost 7 bases and J lost 7, with 17 bases in between. The CDR3 has 15 residues. CDR1 MGHDK and CDR2 SYGVNS come from the germline V gene. The CDR3 DNA is TGTGCCAGCACTAGTGGTCAGGTCGGAAATTCACCCCTCCACTTT. It codes for CASTSGQVGNSPLHF. Full variable domain (remainder filled in from reference TRBV25-1 and TRBJ1-6): EADIYQTPRYLVIGTGKKITLECSQTMGHDKMYWYQQDPGMELHLIHYSYGVNSTEKGDLSSESTVSRIRTEHFPLTLESARPSHTSQYLCASTSGQVGNSPLHFGNGTRLTVT.

This chain uses TRBV7-8 with TRBJ1-4; unclear D gene. This CDR3 spans 16 amino acids. Germline CDR1 SGHVS, CDR2 FQNEAQ. The germline V and J ends were trimmed by 1 base and 3 bases, with 12 bases remaining between them. In DNA form, the CDR3 reads TGTGCCAGCAGCTTAGATCGACCCGCAGCTAATGAAAAACTGTTTTTT. Its protein is CASSLDRPAANEKLFF.

The V call is TRBV11-2, the J call TRBJ2-1; D possibly matches TRBD1 or TRBD2 (6 bases each). With 4 bases removed from V and 8 bases from J, the gap between germline ends came to 18 bases. This CDR3 is 15 amino acids long. In germline, CDR1 is SGHAT, CDR2 FQNNGV. The CDR3 region is CASSSRGHRIDEQFF. The DNA of the CDR3 is TGTGCCAGCAGCTCACGGGGGCATAGGATCGATGAGCAGTTCTTC.

This clonotype showed up just a few times. V gene TRBV6-5 combines with J gene TRBJ2-3; a weak D match, TRBD1 (6 bases). CDR3 size: 14 residues. V dropped 4 bases and J dropped 0 bases, with 8 bases sitting between them. Germline V gives CDR1 MNHEY, CDR2 SVGAGI. The chain's CDR3 is CASSFQGSTDTQYF. CDR3 DNA: TGTGCCAGCAGTTTTCAGGGGAGCACAGATACGCAGTATTTT.

The chain joins TRBV7-9 to TRBJ2-7; D uncertain. Trimming removed 2 bases at V and 0 bases at J, with 14 bases between. This CDR3 comprises 16 residues. Germline V lookup: CDR1 SEHNR, CDR2 FQNEAQ (reference sequence). CDR3 sequence: CASSLRTGSNSYEQYF. The CDR3 DNA reads TGTGCCAGCAGCTTAAGAACGGGCAGTAACTCCTACGAGCAGTACTTC.